Below, 8 T cell receptor beta chains from the same sample are listed, as sequenced in a study of blood T cell repertoires in COVID-19. Sequencing was performed with immunoSEQ multiplex PCR; in TCRdb, only in-frame clones are kept and a portion is missing. The sample records under 200,000 clones, around 83% being singletons. The sequencing sample was made of peripheral blood. The receptors here all came from a woman aged 70-85 years who had recovered from COVID-19.

This clone came up once. This sequence joins TRBV7-9 and TRBJ1-5; D not resolved. With 4 bases removed from V and 7 bases from J, the gap between germline ends came to 14 bases. The V gene's germline CDR1 is SEHNR and CDR2 FQNEAQ (reference sequence). The length of the CDR3 is 14 residues. The CDR3 region is CASSSSSAGQPQHF. CDR3 DNA sequence: TGTGCCAGCAGCTCGAGTTCGGCGGGACAGCCCCAGCATTTT.

The rearrangement uses TRBV30 and TRBJ1-2; unclear D gene. This CDR3 region has 11 residues. V lost 1 base and J lost 8, with 8 bases in between. The germline gives CDR1 GTSNPN, CDR2 SVGIG (reference sequence). The CDR3 reads CAWSDSGGYTF. DNA for the CDR3: TGTGCCTGGAGTGATTCGGGAGGCTACACCTTC.

A note on this clone: Different DNA sequences within this sample yield the same CDR3. The V call is TRBV2, the J call TRBJ2-7, with 9 bases identical to TRBD1. V gave up 6 bases and J gave up 0 bases; unmatched junction bases: 3. Germline-derived CDR1 and CDR2 are SNHLY and FYNNEI. The CDR3 loop spans 14 amino acids. CDR3 amino acids: CASRGTGSSYEQYF. Here the CDR3 DNA reads TGTGCCAGCAGGGGGACAGGGTCCTCCTACGAGCAGTACTTC.

The chain uses TRBV27 and TRBJ2-1; TRBD2 aligns across 8 bases. V shed 5 bases, J shed 0 bases, and the junction held 9 bases outside the gene matches. The CDR3 has 17 residues. Germline values: CDR1 MNHEY, CDR2 SMNVEV (reference sequence). The CDR3 DNA sequence: TGTGCCAGCAGTCCAATAGCGGGAAAGAGCTCCTACAATGAGCAGTTCTTC. It encodes CASSPIAGKSSYNEQFF.

Remarks on this clone: A much bigger clone sits one base away, suggesting this may be a read error. The same CDR3 can be traced to other DNA sequences in this sample. V usage is TRBV7-9 and J usage is TRBJ2-3; D gene unclear. V lost 5 bases and J 4 bases, leaving 7 bases between the germline ends. Germline lookup yields CDR1 SEHNR and CDR2 FQNEAQ (reference sequence). This CDR3 contains 12 residues. The CDR3 sequence is CASSPQSDTQYF. CDR3 in DNA: TGTGCCAGCAGCCCCCAGTCAGATACGCAGTATTTT.

The chain uses TRBV5-5 and TRBJ2-1, with 10 positions matching TRBD2. V shed 4 bases and J 3 bases; nucleotides not matched to a gene: 4. In germline, CDR1 is SGHKS, CDR2 YYEKEE (reference sequence). The CDR3 is 15 amino acids. The CDR3 loop is CASSPLAGVYNEQFF. The CDR3 coding sequence is TGTGCCAGCAGCCCCCTAGCGGGGGTCTACAATGAGCAGTTCTTC.

J is TRBJ1-1 and V is TRBV4-2; D ambiguous. There are 14 residues in the CDR3. Trimming cost V 1 base and J 3 bases, with 9 bases left between them. Germline CDR1 reads LGHNA; CDR2 reads YNFKEQ. The CDR3 loop is CASSQVRPDTEAFF. CDR3 nucleotide sequence: TGTGCCAGCAGCCAAGTGCGGCCGGACACTGAAGCTTTCTTT.

The chain has TRBV5-4 and TRBJ2-3; TRBD2 matches at 7 bases. V trimming: 4 bases; J trimming: 4 bases; junction bases outside the gene matches: 3. Germline V gene sequence: CDR1 SGHNT, CDR2 YYREEE (reference sequence). This CDR3 spans 13 amino acids. CDR3 sequence reads: CASSPRGADTQYF. DNA of the CDR3: TGTGCCAGCAGCCCTCGGGGGGCAGATACGCAGTATTTT.